A single sample is the source of the 27 T cell receptor beta chains below, sequenced in a study of T cell repertoires in cytomegalovirus infection. One entry per CDR3 protein results from TCRdb running MiXCR on the reads. The data contain approximately 990,000 distinct CDR3 sequences, roughly 30% of them singletons. Which antigens these TCRs recognize remains unknown. The material sequenced was cultured CD8+ T cells from PBMCs, taken from culture after CMV antigen stimulation. Receptors originate from a human donor in good health (CMV status not recorded). Some clones in this sample may be carry-over from other donors' samples.

The sample holds many counts of this clonotype. The chain employs TRBV7-8 and TRBJ2-4; D call uncertain. The V end lost 1 base, the J end lost 0 bases, and 7 bases lay between the germline ends. The germline gives CDR1 SGHVS, CDR2 FQNEAQ. This CDR3 spans 15 amino acids. In nucleotides, the CDR3 is TGTGCCAGCAGCTTAGGTCGAGCAGCCAAAAACATTCAGTACTTC. Translating it yields CASSLGRAAKNIQYF.

The chain is built from TRBV27 and TRBJ2-3, with a tentative D call TRBD1 (6 bases). The CDR3 loop spans 15 amino acids. CDR1 and CDR2 from the germline V gene are MNHEY and SMNVEV (reference sequence). Deletions cut 8 bases from V and 5 bases from J, with 20 bases between. CDR3 coding DNA: TGTGCCAGCCGGACCCTCAACAGGGTGGTAGATACGCAGTATTTT. Amino acids: CASRTLNRVVDTQYF.

The sample holds one count of this clonotype. CDR3: CASSEPGGGTGELFF. The CDR3 DNA reads as TGTGCCAGCAGTGAACCAGGGGGCGGAACCGGGGAGCTGTTTTTT. The chain recombines TRBV2 with TRBJ2-2; 8 positions agree with TRBD1. J was trimmed by 5 bases and V by 2 bases; bases with no gene match: 4. CDR3 length: 15 residues. Germline lookup yields CDR1 SNHLY and CDR2 FYNNEI.

The chain uses TRBV15 and TRBJ2-6; D may correspond to TRBD1 or TRBD2 (6 bases each). CDR1 LNHNV and CDR2 YYDKDF come from the germline V gene (reference sequence). V lost 4 bases and J lost 2, with 21 bases in between. This CDR3 has 19 amino acids. CDR3 in amino acids: CATSTSEGGGRPGANVLTF. In nucleotides, the CDR3 is TGTGCCACCAGCACTTCAGAAGGAGGGGGGCGACCTGGGGCCAACGTCCTGACTTTC.

This sequence joins TRBV27 and TRBJ2-1, with D tentatively TRBD2 (6 bases). Germline V gene lookup returns CDR1 MNHEY and CDR2 SMNVEV (reference sequence). The V and J ends lost 3 bases and 3 bases respectively, with 12 bases between them. There are 15 residues in the CDR3. DNA of the CDR3: TGTGCCAGCAGTTTCGCCGGGAGATACTACAATGAGCAGTTCTTC. This codes for CASSFAGRYYNEQFF.

This chain joins TRBV12-3 or TRBV12-4 and TRBJ2-5; D call uncertain. This CDR3 comprises 14 residues. Between the trimmed V and J ends, which lost 5 bases and 2 bases, there was a span of 12 bases. In DNA form, the CDR3 reads TGTGCCAGCAGTCCCTTAGTACAGCAAGAGACCCAGTACTTC. Amino acids: CASSPLVQQETQYF.

The chain combines TRBV5-6 with TRBJ1-2; TRBD1 agrees at 7 bases. The germline V gene has CDR1 SGHDT and CDR2 YYEEEE. V trimming: 4 bases; J trimming: 4 bases; junction bases outside the gene matches: 13. CDR3 length: 16 amino acids. The CDR3 nucleotides read TGTGCCAGCAGCCTCTCCGGGACAGAAAATCGCTATGGCTACACCTTC. Protein sequence: CASSLSGTENRYGYTF.

This clonotype was counted between two and nine times. J is TRBJ2-3 and V is TRBV12-3 or TRBV12-4; no reliable D call. V lost 6 bases, J lost 5 bases, and 15 bases lay in between. The CDR3 extends over 14 amino acids. This chain's CDR3 is CASSNIGIIDTQYF. The DNA of the CDR3 is TGTGCCAGCAGCAACATTGGTATTATAGATACGCAGTATTTT.

Points on this clonotype: This clone may be a read error of a much larger clone one base away. The conserved phenylalanine or tryptophan normally closing the CDR3 is absent here, so this likely arose from a read error. V is TRBV7-6 and J is TRBJ2-1; tentative D call: TRBD2 (6 bases). V was cut by 5 bases and J by 9 bases, with 20 bases left in between. Per germline, CDR1 SGHVS and CDR2 FNYEAQ. The CDR3 spans 15 residues. The CDR3 DNA is TGTGCCAGCAGCCTTAGCGGCGCTTTCCTGGGTGAGCAGTTCCTC. Translation gives CASSLSGAFLGEQFL.

This clonotype was picked up a small number of times. The chain carries TRBV6-5 and TRBJ2-2; D is uncertain. CDR3 length equals 16 residues. Germline V CDR1 and CDR2: MNHEY, SVGAGI. V was clipped by 0 bases and J by 5 bases, with 13 bases between them. In nucleotides, the CDR3 is TGTGCCAGCAGTTACTCGGCGCTCGGACGTACCGGGGAGCTGTTTTTT. Translation: CASSYSALGRTGELFF.

The chain employs TRBV11-2 and TRBJ2-3, with TRBD1 matching over 8 bases. The CDR3 is made up of 17 amino acids. Trimming cost V 2 bases and J 5 bases; bases outside gene matches: 12. CDR1 is SGHAT and CDR2 is FQNNGV in the germline V gene. The CDR3 DNA sequence: TGTGCCAGCAGCTTATGGACGCGACAGGGGTTAGAAGATACGCAGTATTTT. Its protein is CASSLWTRQGLEDTQYF.

The gene calls are TRBV9 and TRBJ2-4; TRBD1 aligns across 7 bases. The V segment lost 0 bases and the J segment 7 bases; nucleotides outside the gene matches: 4. The CDR3 totals 14 residues. Germline CDR1 SGDLS, CDR2 YYNGEE. This CDR3 is CASSVGDRGNIQYF. In nucleotides, the CDR3 is TGTGCCAGCAGCGTAGGGGACAGAGGGAACATTCAGTACTTC. The complete variable domain, with remaining parts taken from reference TRBV9 and TRBJ2-4, reads DSGVTQTPKHLITATGQRVTLRCSPRSGDLSVYWYQQSLDQGLQFLIQYYNGEERAKGNILERFSAQQFPDLHSELNLSSLELGDSALYFCASSVGDRGNIQYFGAGTRLSVL.

This chain links TRBV6-5 with TRBJ2-1; D may be TRBD2 (5 bases). CDR1 is MNHEY, CDR2 SVGAGI, per germline. The CDR3 totals 14 residues. The ends were cut back, 2 bases at V and 4 bases at J, with 9 bases in the middle. The CDR3 coding sequence is TGTGCCAGCAGTTACGTGGACTCTTACAATGAGCAGTTCTTC. Encoded protein: CASSYVDSYNEQFF.

There are a few counts of this clonotype. This sequence joins TRBV6-2 or TRBV6-3 and TRBJ2-3; the D is unclear. Trimming left V 5 bases short and J 3 bases short, with 18 bases between. The CDR3 has 16 residues. Germline-derived CDR1 and CDR2 are MNHEY and SVGEGT. The CDR3 nucleotides read TGTGCCAGCAGTCTAGGCTATGGCTCTCGTACAGATACGCAGTATTTT. Translated: CASSLGYGSRTDTQYF.

The chain carries TRBV24-1 and TRBJ2-3; a weak D match, TRBD2 (5 bases). The CDR3 totals 18 residues. Trimming pared 3 bases from V and 3 bases from J, leaving 21 bases between. Germline CDR1 reads KGHDR; CDR2 reads SFDVKD. Here the CDR3 DNA reads TGTGCCACCAGTGATCCCTATTACTCGCCGGGGTATACAGATACGCAGTATTTT. This gives the protein CATSDPYYSPGYTDTQYF.

This rearrangement joins TRBV27 to TRBJ2-7; maybe TRBD1 (6 bases). Germline V CDR1 and CDR2: MNHEY, SMNVEV (reference sequence). V was trimmed by 2 bases and J by 3 bases, leaving 11 bases between them. The CDR3 sequence is 14 residues long. The CDR3 coding sequence is TGTGCCAGCAGTTTAGGGGTGACAGGCTACGAGCAGTACGTC. It yields the protein CASSLGVTGYEQYV.

This clonotype came up many times. The rearrangement joins TRBV7-6 to TRBJ1-2, with TRBD1 identical over 9 bases. The V segment lost 1 base and the J segment 8 bases; nucleotides outside the gene matches: 2. Per the germline V gene, CDR1 is SGHVS and CDR2 is FNYEAQ. The CDR3 loop spans 13 amino acids. The CDR3 DNA reads TGTGCCAGCAGCTTAGGGACAGGGGCCGGCTACACCTTC. As protein: CASSLGTGAGYTF. The full variable domain, with the rest looked up from reference TRBV7-6 and TRBJ1-2, is GAGVSQSPRYKVTKRGQDVALRCDPISGHVSLYWYRQALGQGPEFLTYFNYEAQQDKSGLPNDRFSAERPEGSISTLTIQRTEQRDSAMYRCASSLGTGAGYTFGSGTRLTVV.

In this sample, this clonotype turned up a few times. The V call is TRBV4-2, the J call TRBJ1-5; D is unresolved. The germline V gene has CDR1 LGHNA and CDR2 YNFKEQ. This CDR3 spans 13 amino acids. V was pared by 8 bases and J by 1 base, with 9 bases between. The CDR3 here is CASGFGSNQPQHF. The CDR3 DNA reads TGTGCCAGCGGGTTTGGCAGCAATCAGCCCCAGCATTTT.

The chain carries TRBV28 and TRBJ2-3, with 8 bases identical to TRBD1. Unmatched junction bases numbered 18, after V lost 6 bases and J lost 7 bases. The CDR3 covers 17 residues. Per germline, CDR1 MDHEN and CDR2 SYDVKM. CDR3 DNA: TGTGCCAGCAGATCAGGGGGCCCGCGGACCCCCATCAATACGCAGTATTTT. Protein product: CASRSGGPRTPINTQYF.

A few counts support this clonotype. The rearrangement links TRBV7-9 to TRBJ1-2, with 8 bases lining up with TRBD1. Germline loops: CDR1 SEHNR, CDR2 FQNEAQ (reference sequence). This CDR3 has 14 residues. The junction had 9 bases not matched to a gene; V was cut back by 5 bases and J by 7 bases. In DNA, the CDR3 is TGTGCCAGCAGCACGACAGGGGTTACCTCTGGCTACACCTTC. It specifies CASSTTGVTSGYTF.

This clonotype has only a few counts. The chain recombines TRBV7-9 with TRBJ2-1; 11 nucleotides match TRBD2. The CDR3 contains 22 residues. Germline loops: CDR1 SEHNR, CDR2 FQNEAQ (reference sequence). J gave up 3 bases and V 3 bases, and 22 bases lay outside the gene matches. CDR3 DNA sequence: TGTGCCAGCAGCTTCGAACTTATTCCGGGACTAGCGGACGAAGGCAGCTACAATGAGCAGTTCTTC. Translated, it gives CASSFELIPGLADEGSYNEQFF.

This sequence joins TRBV7-6 and TRBJ1-2; D gene unclear. Germline V CDR1 and CDR2: SGHVS, FNYEAQ. V lost 3 bases, J lost 2 bases, and 13 bases lay in between. The CDR3 is made up of 15 amino acids. CDR3: CASSFLTDRNYGYTF. In nucleotides, the CDR3 is TGTGCCAGCAGCTTTTTGACGGACCGGAACTATGGCTACACCTTC.

A few counts support this clonotype. The CDR3 here is CAFGNTIYF. CDR3 DNA sequence: TGTGCCTTTGGAAACACCATATATTTT. The chain carries TRBV12-3 or TRBV12-4 and TRBJ1-3; no definite D call. Trimming removed 11 bases from V and 3 bases from J, with 2 bases in between. The CDR3 consists of 9 residues.

CDR3 nucleotides: TGCAGTGCTAGAGCTCAACTAGCGGGGCGCACAGATACGCAGTATTTT. Amino acids: CSARAQLAGRTDTQYF. This sequence joins TRBV20-1 and TRBJ2-3, with 10 nucleotides matching TRBD2. In germline, CDR1 is DFQATT, CDR2 SNEGSKA (reference sequence). The CDR3 has 16 residues. Trimming cost V 1 base and J 1 base; bases outside gene matches: 5.

This clonotype was counted many times. This chain uses TRBV6-2 or TRBV6-3 with TRBJ1-5, with 10 bases fitting TRBD1. Looked up from germline, CDR1 is MNHEY and CDR2 is SVGEGT. The length of the CDR3 is 15 residues. V lost 7 bases and J lost 7; bases outside the gene matches: 10. The CDR3 nucleotides read TGTGCCAGCACCCCCACGGACAGGGGGGACCAGCCCCAGCATTTT. Translation: CASTPTDRGDQPQHF.

In its sample, this clonotype was seen a few times. The rearrangement links TRBV7-2 to TRBJ2-1, with D perhaps TRBD1 (5 bases). V was shortened by 5 bases and J by 0 bases, with 11 bases between the two germline ends. The CDR3 spans 15 residues. CDR1 is SGHTA and CDR2 is FQGNSA in the germline V gene. The CDR3 DNA sequence: TGTGCCAGCAGCGAGGACATGAGCTCCTACAATGAGCAGTTCTTC. Translated, it gives CASSEDMSSYNEQFF.

This clonotype was observed at least ten times. V is TRBV7-6 and J is TRBJ1-5; possibly TRBD1 for D (5 bases). The V gene's germline CDR1 is SGHVS and CDR2 FNYEAQ. The CDR3 is 13 residues long. V shed 5 bases and J shed 3 bases, with 8 bases lying between them. CDR3: CASSGTNNQPQHF. As DNA, the CDR3 is TGTGCCAGCAGCGGGACGAACAATCAGCCCCAGCATTTT.